One and the same sample provided the 12 T cell receptor beta chains below, sequenced in a study of OX40 agonist ivuxolimab in advanced cancers. Profiled with immunoSEQ multiplex PCR; TCRdb holds only in-frame clones, not every one. The table lists tens of thousands of clones, around 92% of them singletons. This material consisted of CD4+ or CD8+ T cells sorted from blood, taken in a trial of the OX40 agonist ivuxolimab. These receptors originate from an adult with an advanced solid tumor such as melanoma, head and neck, liver or kidney cancer.

The V gene is TRBV29-1, the J gene TRBJ1-1, with a tentative D call TRBD1 (5 bases). V was cut by 3 bases and J by 0 bases, with 8 bases left in between. CDR1 SQVTM and CDR2 ANQGSEA come from the germline V gene. The CDR3 contains 13 residues. The CDR3 region is CSVDGGMNTEAFF. CDR3 DNA sequence: TGCAGCGTTGATGGGGGGATGAACACTGAAGCTTTCTTT.

This chain joins TRBV13 and TRBJ1-2; tentatively, D is TRBD1 (5 bases). The germline CDR1 and CDR2 sequences are PRHDT and FYEKMQ (reference sequence). V lost 5 bases to trimming and J lost 0 bases, with 13 bases between them. This CDR3 has 15 residues. DNA of the CDR3: TGTGCCAGCAGCCCGGGGTTGGGGGCTAACTATGGCTACACCTTC. This codes for CASSPGLGANYGYTF. The full variable domain, completed using reference TRBV13 and TRBJ1-2, is AAGVIQSPRHLIKEKRETATLKCYPIPRHDTVYWYQQGPGQDPQFLISFYEKMQSDKGSIPDRFSAQQFSDYHSELNMSSLELGDSALYFCASSPGLGANYGYTFGSGTRLTVV.

The V call is TRBV11-2, the J call TRBJ1-4, with D possibly TRBD1 on 5 matching bases. V lost 5 bases and J 8 bases, leaving 18 bases between the germline ends. The CDR3 is 15 residues long. The V gene's germline CDR1 is SGHAT and CDR2 FQNNGV. CDR3 residues: CASSPGPRIEEKLFF. CDR3 nucleotides: TGTGCCAGCAGCCCGGGACCGAGGATAGAGGAAAAACTGTTTTTT.

The chain joins TRBV6-1 to TRBJ1-1, with TRBD1 matching over 9 bases. Trimming removed 3 bases from V and 6 bases from J; junction bases left unmatched: 11. Per germline, CDR1 MNHNS and CDR2 SASEGT. The CDR3 is made up of 16 amino acids. The CDR3 nucleotides read TGTGCCAGCAGTGAGAACCCGGGACAGGGAGCCGCTGAAGCTTTCTTT. Protein product: CASSENPGQGAAEAFF.

The chain uses TRBV5-1 and TRBJ2-5; D is perhaps TRBD2 (6 bases). Judging by the DNA end, TRBJ2-7 fits better; the J call may be wrong. Germline V lookup: CDR1 SGHRS, CDR2 YFSETQ. There are 14 residues in the CDR3. In nucleotides, the CDR3 is TGCGCCAGCAGCTTGGGGACCGGGGGATACGAGCAGTACTTC. Translation: CASSLGTGGYEQYF.

This clone was recorded a few times. The chain combines TRBV10-2 with TRBJ2-1; either TRBD1 or TRBD2 may supply D (5 bases each). The ends were cut back, 8 bases at V and 5 bases at J, with 19 bases in the middle. Per germline, CDR1 WSHSY and CDR2 SAAADI. CDR3 length: 15 residues. CDR3 bases: TGCGCCAGCTCCTCGGGAAGGGGCTATCACAATGAGCAGTTCTTC. It yields the protein CASSSGRGYHNEQFF.

The rearrangement uses TRBV7-6 and TRBJ2-2, with 13 bases lining up with TRBD2. From germline, CDR1 is SGHVS and CDR2 FNYEAQ. V was clipped by 2 bases and J by 6 bases; unmatched bases: 3. CDR3 length: 16 residues. CDR3 nucleotides: TGTGCCAGCAGCTTATCCGGGACTAGCGGGGCCGGGGAGCTGTTTTTT. It translates to CASSLSGTSGAGELFF.

The chain carries TRBV12-5 and TRBJ2-5; D not certain. The CDR3 has 15 residues. V was pared by 4 bases and J by 4 bases, with 16 bases between. Germline loops: CDR1 LGHNT, CDR2 FRNRAP. CDR3 amino acids: CASGSPGVVGETQYF. The CDR3, as DNA: TGTGCTAGTGGTTCGCCTGGGGTGGTTGGAGAGACCCAGTACTTC. Full variable domain (rest looked up from reference TRBV12-5 and TRBJ2-5): DARVTQTPRHKVTEMGQEVTMRCQPILGHNTVFWYRQTMMQGLELLAYFRNRAPLDDSGMPKDRFSAEMPDATLATLKIQPSEPRDSAVYFCASGSPGVVGETQYFGPGTRLLVL.

This chain's CDR3 is CASSQDLAFTEAFF. The CDR3 DNA follows: TGCGCCAGCAGCCAAGATCTGGCATTCACTGAAGCTTTCTTT. V usage is TRBV4-1 and J usage is TRBJ1-1; unclear D gene. Germline V lookup: CDR1 MGHRA, CDR2 YSYEKL. Between the trimmed V and J ends, which lost 0 bases and 4 bases, there was a span of 9 bases. The CDR3 is 14 amino acids.

This clone was recorded only once. The chain combines TRBV4-1 with TRBJ2-5; D is possibly TRBD1 (5 bases). Trimming stripped 1 base from V and 5 bases from J, with 11 bases between. CDR3 length: 14 amino acids. Germline V gene lookup returns CDR1 MGHRA and CDR2 YSYEKL. The CDR3 sequence: CASSQAAGRETQYF. CDR3 nucleotide sequence: TGCGCCAGCAGCCAAGCGGCAGGGCGGGAGACCCAGTACTTC.

The gene calls are TRBV7-6 and TRBJ2-1, with no clear D. CDR3 length: 13 amino acids. Germline V gene data show CDR1 as SGHVS and CDR2 as FNYEAQ. V dropped 6 bases and J dropped 0 bases, with 6 bases sitting between them. CDR3 coding DNA: TGTGCCAGCAGTTTGGACTCCTACAATGAGCAGTTCTTC. Protein: CASSLDSYNEQFF.

This clone was detected only once. The chain links TRBV7-9 to TRBJ2-1, with 7 bases that match TRBD2. The germline gives CDR1 SEHNR, CDR2 FQNEAQ (reference sequence). V lost 8 bases to trimming and J lost 0 bases; unmatched junction nucleotides: 1. The CDR3 runs 13 residues. The CDR3 DNA follows: TGTGCCAGCGGGGGGGGCTCCTACAATGAGCAGTTCTTC. Amino acid sequence: CASGGGSYNEQFF.